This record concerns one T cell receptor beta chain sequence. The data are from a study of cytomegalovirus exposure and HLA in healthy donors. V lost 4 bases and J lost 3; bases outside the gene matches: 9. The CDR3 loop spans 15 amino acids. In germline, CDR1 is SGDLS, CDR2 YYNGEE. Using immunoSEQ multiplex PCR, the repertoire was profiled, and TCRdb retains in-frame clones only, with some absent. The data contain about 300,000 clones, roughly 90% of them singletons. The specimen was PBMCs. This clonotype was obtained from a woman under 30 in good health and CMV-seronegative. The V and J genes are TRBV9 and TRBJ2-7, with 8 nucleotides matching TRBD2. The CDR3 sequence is CASSPTAGGFYEQYF. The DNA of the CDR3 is TGTGCCAGCAGCCCAACCGCGGGAGGTTTCTACGAGCAGTACTTC.